This TCR beta chain was captured by sequencing in a study (TCRdb year 2016). Reading from cysteine to phenylalanine, the CDR3 counts 15 amino acids. Of the read, only the CDR3 DNA is kept; its 45 bases are in frame from base 1. V and J are truncated by 1 base and 5 bases respectively, leaving an intervening sequence of 12 bases. Per the germline V gene, SGHRS is the CDR1 and YFSETQ is the CDR2. On this clonotype itself: Its binding antigen is unknown. Per-base qualities were not stored, and no clone one base away is much larger.

The library was obtained by RT-PCR. Sequencing instrument: Illumina MiSeq. In TCRdb, the public reads were trimmed at Q25 with fastp and aligned with MiXCR, with productive beta chains retained. For every CDR3 protein sequence, its rows merge into one entry that carries the most common genes and DNA. The sample contains about 700,000 distinct CDR3 sequences, around 14% of them found a single time. The ten largest account for 3.6% of the sample. This clonotype was sampled from a female donor in good health, serving as a healthy control. This sequence uses TRBV5-1 and TRBJ2-2; the D gene is perhaps TRBD1, on 5 matching bases. The source material was memory CD4+ T cells from blood. The CDR3 region reads CASSLSRGWTGELFF. Read as DNA, the sequence is TGCGCCAGCAGCTTGAGTAGGGGTTGGACCGGGGAGCTGTTTTTT.